This T cell receptor beta chain was identified during a study of cytomegalovirus exposure and HLA in healthy donors. Broader study findings: Reported results showed that the classifier diagnosed cytomegalovirus status with high specificity and sensitivity.

For this clone: What it binds is unknown.

Sequencing used immunoSEQ multiplex PCR; TCRdb keeps in-frame clones, though not all of them. The sample contains about 360,000 clones, roughly 89% of which appear only once. The TCR was taken from a woman between 18 and 29 years old in good health and CMV-seronegative. The source material was PBMCs.

CDR3 amino acids: CASRRGQGLYQPQHF. As DNA, the CDR3 is TGTGCCAGCAGAAGGGGACAGGGTTTATATCAGCCCCAGCATTTT. The genes are TRBV27 and TRBJ1-5; TRBD1 aligns across 9 bases. The length of the CDR3 is 15 residues. Germline CDR1 is MNHEY and CDR2 is SMNVEV (reference sequence). Trimming removed 6 bases from V and 5 bases from J; junction bases left unmatched: 8.